This TCR beta chain was observed in a study of cytotoxic CD8 clonotypes in ibrutinib-treated CLL (dated by TCRdb to the early 2020s). For context, the study as a whole: In this cohort, over 14 patients were treatment-naive and about ten were relapsed/refractory, while under 18 had unmutated IGHV. Responses were partial in some 24 patients and complete in 2; after median 68 months follow-up, around 15 stayed in remission and some twelve progressed. The response samples were drawn at a median of 12 months into treatment, with a range of roughly 6 to 36 months. Samples averaged roughly 260,000 productive templates and approximately 100,000 productive rearrangements. Longitudinal samples were obtainable from about 30% of the 86 participants in the trial. Cryopreserved peripheral blood mononuclear cells were obtained before treatment, at response, and at either sustained remission or disease progression. Every sample from remission and from progressive disease was obtained while the patients were still on ibrutinib.

Approximately 2 micrograms of genomic DNA were extracted from cryopreserved PBMCs for TCR beta library preparation. Longitudinal blood samples from CLL patients on ibrutinib monotherapy underwent high-throughput TCR beta sequencing. The patients took part in an open-label, single-center phase 2 trial of ibrutinib monotherapy. Study-wide findings and limitations: Sampling times were not matched between sustained-remission and progressing patients, and lymph node repertoires were not studied. An increase in clonality was observed at ibrutinib response, with clonality remaining stable during sustained remission and falling back toward baseline at progression. At baseline, clonality was higher than in age-matched healthy donors and showed a strong correlation with circulating CD8+ T-cell counts. Public clonotypes were rare and either shrank or stayed stable during treatment, and the rise in clonality at ibrutinib response reflected expansion of private clonotypes.

A note on this clone: The antigen it binds to is not known. No much larger clonotype is one base removed from it; base qualities were not supplied.

Each clonotype received, on average, about 10x coverage in deep resolution sequencing performed on a MiSeq, where the target depth lay between 1 in 1 million and 1 in 200,000 T cells. The immunoSEQ hsTCRB Kit was used to generate the TCR beta libraries. Turning to the authors' computational methods: The data were analyzed with ImmunoSEQ Analyzer and ImmunoSEQ Data Assistant, and V, D and J gene assignments followed IMGT definitions. Clonality was computed as one minus normalized Shannon entropy of productive rearrangement frequencies, ranging from 0 to 1. Public clonotype analysis was restricted to overrepresented clonotypes comprising at least 0.05% of each patient's repertoire. About a dozen age-matched healthy donor repertoires from immuneACCESS served as clonality controls. Entries here come from immuneACCESS through TCRdb and include only in-frame sequences with V and J called. Some clones fail to appear in such tables; in the studies checked, an unresolved V gene covers under half of the shortfall, and the cause of the remainder is unknown. The V and J calls and the clone size are those of that table, but D and trimming were determined from the DNA. This sample lists around 150,000 clones; around 84% were detected once. The ten largest account for 6% to 9.5% of the sample.

V and J lose 5 bases and 4 bases, and a span of 9 bases separates them. From the cysteine up to the phenylalanine, the CDR3 has a length of 13 residues. Only the CDR3 part of the read is kept: 39 bases, read in frame from the first base. The germline V gene sets CDR1 to SGHVS and CDR2 to FQNEAQ. The receptor comes from a human donor with chronic lymphocytic leukemia. This sample comprised PBMCs, obtained after 36 months of ibrutinib treatment. In this chain, TRBV7-8 is recombined with TRBJ2-1; a tentative D call is TRBD2 (5 bases match). CDR3 region: CASSMSGYNEQFF. The DNA is TGTGCCAGCAGCATGAGCGGATACAATGAGCAGTTCTTC. Here the CDR3 is joined to the reference TRBV7-8 and TRBJ2-1 genes, and the full variable domain is: GAGVSQSPRYKVAKRGQDVALRCDPISGHVSLFWYQQALGQGPEFLTYFQNEAQLDKSGLPSDRFFAERPEGSVSTLKIQRTQQEDSAVYLCASSMSGYNEQFFGPGTRLTVL.